The text below deals with one T cell receptor beta chain. This clonotype occurred a few times. The antigen this receptor binds is unknown. Nothing much larger sits one base from this clone, and base qualities are not available. The donors were a few dozen Caucasian individuals from Russia, aged about 6 to 100 years, who were systemically healthy. Roughly 10 milliliters of peripheral blood were drawn from each donor into EDTA-treated Vacutainer tubes. Ficoll-Paque density-gradient centrifugation was used to isolate PBMCs, with at least 6.5 million per sample. Total RNA was extracted from PBMCs with Trizol reagent, with at least 6 micrograms obtained per sample. Naive CD45RAhigh/CD27high T cell percentages were measured by flow cytometry on a PBMC aliquot from every donor. This entry comes from a study of blood T cells in healthy people across ages (dated by TCRdb to 2013 to 2016). General notes on the study: In model experiments, roughly one uniquely barcoded TCR beta cDNA molecule per two T cells was captured by template switching. Using deep sequencing normalized with unique cDNA molecular identifiers, the study measured how TCR beta repertoire diversity changes with age. The donors were divided into four age groups: young (average around 17 years), middle-aged (roughly 40), aged (approximately 62) and long-lived (roughly 86). Donors of different ages were randomly distributed across sequencing lanes to avoid experimental bias. Two additional independent replicas of 1 million unique cDNA reads from the same blood draw were analyzed for two donors (one aged 18 to 29 and one aged 80 or older). Broader findings and caveats from the paper: As age increased, observed TCR beta diversity per million T cells dropped in a roughly linear way, and a significant reduction was already evident by age 40. A strong correlation was found between observed TCR beta diversity and the percentage of naive T cells measured by flow cytometry. Conclusive comparison of naive and antigen-experienced compartments was prevented by the profiling of bulk unsorted PBMCs. Compared with the aged group, the long-lived group had more naive CD4+ T cells, fewer expanded clones and increased TCR diversity, a pattern suggesting age selection. Estimates of total diversity based on one million sequenced T cells were considered lower bounds and underestimates. Because donor CMV infection status was unknown, age-related changes in expanded clonotypes were potentially confounded.

The method was 5' RACE. The sample was run on an Illumina HiSeq 2500. A second PCR of about 7 to 12 cycles was performed with a sample-barcoded 5' primer and a J-beta primer mix. A unique molecular identifier was introduced onto each TCR beta cDNA molecule by a template-switch 5' adaptor carrying 12 random nucleotides. Each sample yielded at least 2.5 million CDR3-containing paired-end reads. First-strand cDNA synthesis was performed from all RNA using the Mint cDNA synthesis kit, with priming by a TRBC-specific oligonucleotide. After uracil-DNA glycosylase treatment, a first 18-cycle PCR used universal primers M1SS and BC2_uni_R on all cDNA. In the paper's pipeline: For normalization, 1 million high-quality reads, each with a distinct molecular identifier, were randomly selected from each sample. Reads with shared molecular identifiers were discarded instead of being binned into consensus sequences. MiTCR, set to a Q25 quality threshold and the strictest error-elimination algorithm, was used for CDR3 identification, clonotype clustering and error correction. A nonparametric unseen species model using Euler transformation provided a lower-bound estimate of total TCR beta diversity. TCRdb's own reprocessing of the public reads used fastp at Q25 and MiXCR and kept productive beta chains. Merged by CDR3 protein, the rows form single entries marked with the most common genes and DNA. These V and J calls are TCRdb output, not the study's own analysis. The sample has some 860,000 distinct CDR3 sequences on record, roughly 56% of them singletons. The ten largest account for roughly 25% of the sample.

Germline trimming: 0 bases from V, 0 bases from J; junction bases outside gene matches: 5. Measured from the cysteine to the phenylalanine, the CDR3 is 16 residues long. Of all the DNA, just the CDR3 is kept, 48 bases in frame from base 1. Sequences SGHRS (CDR1) and YFSETQ (CDR2) are obtained from the germline V gene. Sequencing was performed on blood. This sequence originates from a man between 35 and 55 years old in good health. The rearranged segments are TRBV5-1 and TRBJ2-7, and 8 junctional nucleotides match TRBD2. CDR3 sequence: CASSLVLAGHSYEQYF. The bases are TGCGCCAGCAGCTTGGTTCTAGCGGGCCACTCCTACGAGCAGTACTTC. The full variable domain, with segments outside the CDR3 supplied by the reference TRBV5-1 and TRBJ2-7 proteins, appears as KAGVTQTPRYLIKTRGQQVTLSCSPISGHRSVSWYQQTPGQGLQFLFEYFSETQRNKGNFPGRFSGRQFSNSRSEMNVSTLELGDSALYLCASSLVLAGHSYEQYFGPGTRLTVT.